This TCR beta chain originates from a study of T cell responses to AZD1222 COVID-19 vaccine. The CDR3 is made up of 12 amino acids. Per the germline V gene, CDR1 is SGHAT and CDR2 is FQNNGV. The V end lost 5 bases, the J end lost 5 bases, and 10 bases lay between the germline ends. Produced via immunoSEQ multiplex PCR; TCRdb's table is partial and in-frame only. The repertoire consists of 120,000 or so clones, with about 90% occurring once and the leading ten covering almost 5.5%. Study-level points and caveats: Epitopes outside B.1.351 and B.1.1.7 mutated regions reportedly drew nearly half of spike TCRs. After the peak T cell response, and only then, were repertoires sampled. Clonal diversity was possibly underestimated, and the donors were mostly white British, with more females.

Concerning this clone itself: The antigen is not known.

This chain joins TRBV11-2 and TRBJ2-7, with D possibly matching TRBD1 (6 bases). The source is an adult in good health. The sample was peripheral blood, taken on day 0 of AZD1222 vaccination. DNA for the CDR3: TGTGCCAGCAGCAAACAGGGAAACGAGCAGTACTTC. This sequence encodes CASSKQGNEQYF.